This T cell receptor beta chain was retrieved from a study of T cell responses to AZD1222 COVID-19 vaccine. This clone was seen only a few times. Antigen unknown. Regarding the study as a whole: Repertoires were sampled only after the peak T cell response. Only 5 or 6 AZD1222 recipients tested seropositive at baseline. In a largely white British group with more females than males, clonal diversity was possibly underestimated. Increased Spike-specific TCR breadth and depth were observed after two AZD1222 doses.

TCRdb's copy holds only in-frame clones and misses some; the assay was immunoSEQ multiplex PCR. The table includes nearly 35,000 clones, 70% to 90% detected once. V lost 3 bases, J lost 3 bases, and 6 bases stayed unmatched. There are 15 residues in the CDR3. CDR1 is SGDLS and CDR2 is YYNGEE in the germline V gene. The source of this sequence is an adult in good health. Material: peripheral blood, obtained on day 0 of AZD1222 vaccination. The genes are TRBV9 and TRBJ2-1; 7 bases are a match to TRBD1. CDR3 sequence (DNA): TGTGCCAGCAGCGCGAGGACAGGTGTCTACAATGAGCAGTTCTTC. Translating it yields CASSARTGVYNEQFF. The variable domain in full, completed from reference TRBV9 and TRBJ2-1, reads DSGVTQTPKHLITATGQRVTLRCSPRSGDLSVYWYQQSLDQGLQFLIQYYNGEERAKGNILERFSAQQFPDLHSELNLSSLELGDSALYFCASSARTGVYNEQFFGPGTRLTVL.